These T cell receptor beta chains were read from a single sample in a study of CD8+ T cells in alopecia areata. Generated by immunoSEQ multiplex PCR, the TCRdb table keeps only in-frame clones and is missing some. The sample holds about 140,000 clones; 45% to 65% are singletons and the top ten take about 16%. The sample in question was CD8+ T cells sorted from blood, obtained at week 4, from a patient treated with tofacitinib. These receptors were obtained from a human donor with alopecia areata. Each CDR3 is given with its conserved first and last residue. The order of the fields is J gene, V gene, CDR3 length, D gene, clone size, CDR3 protein, CDR3 DNA. D genes are given only for firm matches. Clone size is given for some rows only: seen once, a few or many times, or a class if the clone is expanded.

>TRBJ1-1|TRBV13|11|-|-
CASSLRAEAFF
TGTGCCAGCAGCTTGAGGGCAGAAGCTTTCTTT
>TRBJ2-7|TRBV9|15|TRBD1|-
CASSVTPDRAYEQYF
TGTGCCAGCAGCGTAACGCCCGACAGGGCCTACGAGCAGTACTTC
>TRBJ1-2|TRBV29-1|15|TRBD1|-
CSVEITGTGTYGYTF
TGCAGCGTTGAGATAACCGGGACAGGGACGTATGGCTACACCTTC
>TRBJ1-2|TRBV19|11|-|-
CASSTGSGYTF
TGTGCCAGTAGTACAGGGTCTGGCTACACCTTC
>TRBJ2-5|TRBV27|11|-|-
CASSPRETQYF
TGTGCCAGCAGCCCGAGGGAGACCCAGTACTTC
>TRBJ2-3|TRBV7-3|15|-|-
CASSFPGGGTDTQYF
TGTGCCAGCAGCTTTCCGGGGGGCGGCACAGATACGCAGTATTTT
>TRBJ1-2|TRBV29-1|14|-|-
CSVEGKRANYGYTF
TGCAGCGTTGAAGGGAAGAGAGCTAACTATGGCTACACCTTC
>TRBJ2-7|TRBV6-5|15|TRBD1|-
CASSPGQGWYDEQYF
TGTGCCAGCAGTCCCGGACAGGGCTGGTATGACGAGCAGTACTTC
>TRBJ2-3|TRBV7-7|16|-|few
CASSLLAGEGTDTQYF
TGTGCTAGCAGCTTATTGGCAGGGGAGGGGACAGATACGCAGTATTTT
>TRBJ1-5|TRBV30|14|-|few
CAWSAALGDQPQHF
TGTGCCTGGAGTGCCGCCCTGGGTGACCAGCCCCAGCATTTT
>TRBJ2-1|TRBV4-1|16|TRBD2|few
CASSQDPGLAGNEQFF
TGCGCCAGCAGCCAAGATCCGGGACTAGCAGGCAATGAGCAGTTCTTC
>TRBJ2-1|TRBV2|12|-|-
CASSEWGDEQFF
TGTGCCAGCAGTGAGTGGGGGGATGAGCAGTTCTTC
>TRBJ2-7|TRBV9|14|-|-
CASSVLRDGYEQYF
TGTGCCAGCAGCGTACTCAGGGATGGCTACGAGCAGTACTTC
>TRBJ2-7|TRBV6-6|14|TRBD1|few
CASPRGPPPYEQYF
TGTGCCAGCCCAAGGGGGCCCCCTCCTTACGAGCAGTACTTC
>TRBJ1-6|TRBV9|16|-|few
CASSVDGASGNSPLHF
TGTGCCAGCAGCGTAGACGGGGCGAGTGGTAATTCACCCCTCCACTTT
>TRBJ1-5|TRBV19|15|-|-
CASSISRGLAQPQHF
TGTGCCAGTAGTATAAGCCGGGGGCTGGCTCAGCCCCAGCATTTT
>TRBJ2-3|TRBV11-1|11|-|-
CASSLGDQWYF
TGTGCCAGCAGCTTAGGCGACCAGTGGTATTTT
>TRBJ2-7|TRBV30|13|-|-
CAWSVQGFSEQYF
TGTGCCTGGAGTGTACAGGGCTTCTCCGAGCAGTACTTC
>TRBJ1-5|TRBV19|12|-|once
CAGGQGNQPQHF
TGTGCCGGGGGCCAGGGGAATCAGCCCCAGCATTTT
>TRBJ1-1|TRBV2|15|-|-
CASSEVTFMNTEAFF
TGTGCCAGCAGTGAAGTGACCTTCATGAACACTGAAGCTTTCTTT
>TRBJ2-3|TRBV2|14|TRBD2|-
CASSGTRSADTQYF
TGTGCCAGCAGTGGGACTAGGAGCGCAGATACGCAGTATTTT
>TRBJ2-5|TRBV9|17|TRBD1|-
CASSAPVETGDEETQYF
TGTGCCAGCAGCGCCCCGGTGGAGACAGGGGATGAGGAGACCCAGTACTTC
>TRBJ2-1|TRBV9|12|-|few
CASSHTRNEQFF
TGTGCCAGCAGTCACACTAGGAATGAGCAGTTCTTC
>TRBJ2-1|TRBV30|14|TRBD2|-
CAWTSRGGLIEQFF
TGTGCCTGGACGTCGCGGGGGGGACTGATTGAGCAGTTCTTC
>TRBJ2-7|TRBV30|15|TRBD2|few
CAWSVLAGLAYEQYF
TGTGCCTGGAGTGTTCTAGCGGGTTTGGCCTACGAGCAGTACTTC
>TRBJ1-5|TRBV6-6|16|-|-
CASTHWAAYGNQPQHF
TGTGCCAGCACCCACTGGGCAGCCTACGGCAATCAGCCCCAGCATTTT
>TRBJ2-3|TRBV5-1|11|-|-
CASTGTDTQYF
TGCGCCAGCACCGGCACAGATACGCAGTATTTT
>TRBJ1-2|TRBV5-4|15|-|-
CASSPPGDVGYGYTF
TGTGCCAGCAGCCCGCCGGGGGACGTCGGCTATGGCTACACCTTC
>TRBJ2-5|TRBV5-1|15|-|-
CASSLEGGPQETQYF
TGCGCCAGCAGCTTGGAGGGGGGCCCACAAGAGACCCAGTACTTC
>TRBJ2-7|TRBV30|13|-|-
CAWTTGLVNEQYF
TGTGCCTGGACTACAGGGTTGGTAAACGAGCAGTACTTC
>TRBJ1-3|TRBV29-1|14|-|-
CSADGEISGNTIYF
TGCAGCGCCGACGGAGAAATCTCTGGAAACACCATATATTTT
>TRBJ1-6|TRBV2|18|TRBD1|-
CASSDSTGGVRVDSPLHF
TGTGCCAGCAGTGACTCGACAGGGGGCGTCCGAGTGGATTCACCCCTCCACTTT
>TRBJ1-5|TRBV4-1|14|-|-
CASSQGGEYQPQHF
TGCGCCAGCAGCCAAGGGGGCGAATACCAGCCCCAGCATTTT
>TRBJ2-7|TRBV5-4|12|-|once
CASSPEGYEQYF
TGTGCCAGCAGCCCCGAGGGGTACGAGCAGTACTTC
>TRBJ2-2|TRBV7-2|18|-|few
CASSLSSRLQGNTGELFF
TGTGCCAGCAGCTTATCCTCGCGGCTCCAGGGGAACACCGGGGAGCTGTTTTTT
>TRBJ2-7|TRBV2|16|-|many
CASSGSRYDGPYEQYF
TGTGCCAGCAGTGGAAGCCGCTACGATGGGCCCTACGAGCAGTACTTC
>TRBJ2-3|TRBV6-5|15|TRBD2|-
CASSYNGEGTDTQYF
TGTGCCAGCAGTTACAACGGGGAGGGTACAGATACGCAGTATTTT
>TRBJ2-2|TRBV29-1|13|-|-
CSVDRENTGELFF
TGCAGCGTTGACAGGGAGAACACCGGGGAGCTGTTTTTT
>TRBJ2-2|TRBV4-2|14|-|-
CASSQDGEVGELFF
TGTGCCAGCAGCCAAGACGGAGAGGTCGGGGAGCTGTTTTTT
>TRBJ2-5|TRBV7-8|17|TRBD2|few
CASSPGLAGGIQETQYF
TGTGCCAGCAGCCCGGGACTAGCGGGGGGTATACAAGAGACCCAGTACTTC
>TRBJ2-1|TRBV9|13|-|medium-sized
CASSVTQVDEQFF
TGTGCCAGCAGCGTGACCCAAGTGGATGAGCAGTTCTTC
>TRBJ1-4|TRBV5-1|16|-|-
CASSMYSGEEEDELFF
TGCGCCAGCAGCATGTACTCAGGGGAGGAAGAAGACGAACTGTTTTTT
>TRBJ2-4|TRBV11-2|10|-|few
CASSLVVNYF
TGTGCCAGCAGCTTAGTCGTTAACTACTTC
>TRBJ1-5|TRBV15|16|-|-
CATSKEGLYSNQPQHF
TGTGCCACCAGCAAAGAAGGGCTCTATAGCAATCAGCCCCAGCATTTT
>TRBJ2-1|TRBV6-5|13|-|-
CASSSRVYNEQFF
TGTGCCAGCAGTAGCCGGGTGTACAATGAGCAGTTCTTC
>TRBJ2-5|TRBV2|16|-|-
CASSTHADLMGETQYF
TGTGCCAGCAGTACACATGCGGACCTGATGGGAGAGACCCAGTACTTC
>TRBJ2-7|TRBV13|14|TRBD1|few
CASSPGTGRSEQYF
TGTGCCAGCAGCCCCGGGACAGGGAGGTCCGAGCAGTACTTC
>TRBJ1-2|TRBV5-4|13|-|-
CASSPGPQYGYTF
TGTGCCAGCAGCCCGGGACCTCAGTATGGCTACACCTTC
>TRBJ1-2|TRBV29-1|12|-|-
CSVDKGPRDYTF
TGCAGCGTTGATAAAGGGCCACGGGACTACACCTTC
>TRBJ2-7|TRBV13|17|-|few
CASSSGGDGPYPYEQYF
TGTGCCAGCAGCTCGGGTGGGGACGGGCCCTATCCCTACGAGCAGTACTTC
>TRBJ2-7|TRBV21-1|15|-|-
CASSKRGGGYHEQYF
TGTGCCAGCAGCAAACGGGGAGGGGGTTACCACGAGCAGTACTTC
>TRBJ2-1|TRBV7-2|15|TRBD2|-
CASRYMGGGFNEQFF
TGTGCCAGCCGCTATATGGGCGGGGGGTTCAATGAGCAGTTCTTC
>TRBJ2-4|TRBV27|15|-|-
CASSPRQEVKNIQYF
TGTGCCAGCAGTCCGAGACAGGAGGTCAAAAACATTCAGTACTTC
>TRBJ2-7|TRBV30|13|-|-
CAWSALSGSRQYF
TGTGCCTGGAGTGCCCTCTCAGGGTCCAGGCAGTACTTC
>TRBJ1-2|TRBV6-5|14|TRBD1|many
CASRVGQGISGYTF
TGTGCCAGCAGGGTGGGACAGGGAATCTCTGGCTACACCTTC
>TRBJ1-5|TRBV19|14|-|few
CASSIPGGNQPQHF
TGTGCCAGTAGTATCCCAGGGGGCAATCAGCCCCAGCATTTT
>TRBJ2-1|TRBV30|11|-|-
CAWSWGTEQFF
TGTGCCTGGAGCTGGGGGACAGAGCAGTTCTTC
>TRBJ1-1|TRBV7-9|15|-|few
CASSPWEPMNTEAFF
TGTGCCAGCAGCCCCTGGGAGCCCATGAACACTGAAGCTTTCTTT
>TRBJ2-2|TRBV9|17|TRBD2|few
CASSVSGGPTFAGELFF
TGTGCCAGCAGCGTTAGCGGGGGACCCACCTTTGCCGGGGAGCTGTTTTTT